These T cell receptor beta chains were read from a single sample in a study of OX40 agonist ivuxolimab in advanced cancers. The repertoire was sequenced with immunoSEQ multiplex PCR; TCRdb's copy has only in-frame clones and lacks some. There are roughly 60,000 clones in the sample; around 80% occur only once, and approximately 2% lies in the top ten. The source was CD4+ or CD8+ T cells sorted from blood, collected in a trial of the OX40 agonist ivuxolimab. The source of these receptors is an adult with an advanced solid tumor such as melanoma, head and neck, liver or kidney cancer. Each CDR3 is given with its conserved first and last residue. D genes are given only for firm matches. Some rows have no size entry. The others give once, few or many, or a class for an expanded clone.

d_gene: TRBD2
abundance: .
j_gene: TRBJ2-1
v_gene: TRBV25-1
CDR3nt: TGTGCCTCTAGCGGGAGGGGGTACAATGAGCAGTTCTTC
CDR3aa: CASSGRGYNEQFF

d_gene: TRBD2
abundance: .
j_gene: TRBJ2-1
v_gene: TRBV11-2
CDR3nt: TGTGCCAGCAGCTTAGTTAGCGGGAGAGATGAGCAGTTCTTC
CDR3aa: CASSLVSGRDEQFF

d_gene: .
abundance: many
j_gene: TRBJ1-1
v_gene: TRBV15
CDR3nt: TGTGCCACCAGCAGAGGGGGCTGGGAGAACACTGAAGCTTTCTTT
CDR3aa: CATSRGGWENTEAFF

d_gene: TRBD2
abundance: .
j_gene: TRBJ2-6
v_gene: TRBV11-3
CDR3nt: TGTGCCAGCAGCTTAGACCCTAGCGGGGCCGGAGGGGCCAACGTCCTGACTTTC
CDR3aa: CASSLDPSGAGGANVLTF

d_gene: .
abundance: .
j_gene: TRBJ2-2
v_gene: TRBV28
CDR3nt: TGTGCCAGCAGTTTAAGGGGGGGCGGAGGGAGTACGGGCGGGGAGCTGTTTTTT
CDR3aa: CASSLRGGGGSTGGELFF

d_gene: TRBD2
abundance: once
j_gene: TRBJ2-3
v_gene: TRBV28
CDR3nt: TGTGTCAGCAGTATCACTAGCGGGAAACCAGAAGATACGCAGTATTTT
CDR3aa: CVSSITSGKPEDTQYF

d_gene: .
abundance: once
j_gene: TRBJ2-1
v_gene: TRBV9
CDR3nt: TGTGCCAGCAGCACCCGACGGGAACAGCAGTTCTTC
CDR3aa: CASSTRREQQFF

d_gene: TRBD2
abundance: .
j_gene: TRBJ2-5
v_gene: TRBV7-8
CDR3nt: TGTGCCAGCAGCCCACCCCGGGGGGGCCAAGAGACCCAGTACTTC
CDR3aa: CASSPPRGGQETQYF

d_gene: TRBD1
abundance: .
j_gene: TRBJ1-5
v_gene: TRBV19
CDR3nt: TGTGCCAGTAGTAGGGACAGGGGGAGTCAGCCCCAGCATTTT
CDR3aa: CASSRDRGSQPQHF

d_gene: TRBD2
abundance: few
j_gene: TRBJ2-1
v_gene: TRBV28
CDR3nt: TGTGCCAGCAGTTTTCTCGGCGGGAGCAGCTCCTACAATGAGCAGTTCTTC
CDR3aa: CASSFLGGSSSYNEQFF

d_gene: .
abundance: many
j_gene: TRBJ1-1
v_gene: TRBV19
CDR3nt: TGTGCCAGTAAGGACACCCGTGAAGCTTTCTTT
CDR3aa: CASKDTREAFF

d_gene: .
abundance: .
j_gene: TRBJ2-7
v_gene: TRBV5-6
CDR3nt: TGTGCCAGCAGCACGAACTACGAGCAGTACTTC
CDR3aa: CASSTNYEQYF

d_gene: .
abundance: .
j_gene: TRBJ2-7
v_gene: TRBV7-3
CDR3nt: TGTGCCAGCAGCTTAATGAGCCAAGACGAGCAGTACTTC
CDR3aa: CASSLMSQDEQYF

d_gene: .
abundance: .
j_gene: TRBJ1-4
v_gene: TRBV7-2
CDR3nt: TGTGCCAGCAGCGTGGACGGGACCTCAACTAATGAAAAACTGTTTTTT
CDR3aa: CASSVDGTSTNEKLFF

d_gene: .
abundance: .
j_gene: TRBJ1-4
v_gene: TRBV2
CDR3nt: TGTGCCAGCAGTCGTGGTACTAATGAAAAACTGTTTTTT
CDR3aa: CASSRGTNEKLFF

d_gene: .
abundance: .
j_gene: TRBJ2-2
v_gene: TRBV6-5
CDR3nt: TGTGCCAGCAGTTACGGGGGACTGAGCACCGGGGAGCTGTTTTTT
CDR3aa: CASSYGGLSTGELFF

d_gene: .
abundance: .
j_gene: TRBJ2-5
v_gene: TRBV29-1
CDR3nt: TGCAGCGTTTCTGAAACTAACCTTCAAGAGACCCAGTACTTC
CDR3aa: CSVSETNLQETQYF

d_gene: .
abundance: few
j_gene: TRBJ2-3
v_gene: TRBV6-5
CDR3nt: TGTGCCAGCAGTTACTCCCATCTCCGGACAGATACGCAGTATTTT
CDR3aa: CASSYSHLRTDTQYF

d_gene: TRBD1
abundance: .
j_gene: TRBJ1-1
v_gene: TRBV5-1
CDR3nt: TGCGCCAGCAGCTTGGTGGGGACAGGGTGGGACACTGAAGCTTTCTTT
CDR3aa: CASSLVGTGWDTEAFF

d_gene: TRBD1
abundance: .
j_gene: TRBJ2-4
v_gene: TRBV5-1
CDR3nt: TGCGCCAGCAGCTTACAGGGGGTAGCCAAAAACATTCAGTACTTC
CDR3aa: CASSLQGVAKNIQYF

d_gene: TRBD1
abundance: .
j_gene: TRBJ1-1
v_gene: TRBV28
CDR3nt: TGTGCCAGCAGTCAGGGACAGTACTATGAAGCTTTCTTT
CDR3aa: CASSQGQYYEAFF

d_gene: TRBD1
abundance: .
j_gene: TRBJ1-6
v_gene: TRBV6-1
CDR3nt: TGTGCCAGTTTGACAGGGGGTTGGTCGCCCCTCCACTTT
CDR3aa: CASLTGGWSPLHF

d_gene: .
abundance: .
j_gene: TRBJ2-7
v_gene: TRBV19
CDR3nt: TGTGCCAGTGGCGGTCGCGGTGGTCGGTCCCTGGGCGAGCAGTACTTC
CDR3aa: CASGGRGGRSLGEQYF

d_gene: TRBD1
abundance: .
j_gene: TRBJ1-1
v_gene: TRBV29-1
CDR3nt: TGCAGCGCTCCAAAGGGGGCAGGGGAGACTGAAGCTTTCTTT
CDR3aa: CSAPKGAGETEAFF

d_gene: TRBD1
abundance: .
j_gene: TRBJ2-2
v_gene: TRBV5-4
CDR3nt: TGTGCCAGCAGCGTGCAGGGGGCGATGTTCACCGGGGAGCTGTTTTTT
CDR3aa: CASSVQGAMFTGELFF

d_gene: .
abundance: .
j_gene: TRBJ1-2
v_gene: TRBV6-5
CDR3nt: TGTGCCAGCAGTGAAGGCAGCTCCTATGGCTACACCTTC
CDR3aa: CASSEGSSYGYTF

d_gene: .
abundance: .
j_gene: TRBJ2-6
v_gene: TRBV5-1
CDR3nt: TGCGCCAGCAGGATCCCCCGGGACCCTCAACCCCACTCTGGGGCCAACGTCCTGACTTTC
CDR3aa: CASRIPRDPQPHSGANVLTF

d_gene: .
abundance: .
j_gene: TRBJ2-7
v_gene: TRBV6-1
CDR3nt: TGTGCCAGCACCATACAAGTCCGCTACGAGCAGTACTTC
CDR3aa: CASTIQVRYEQYF

d_gene: .
abundance: .
j_gene: TRBJ2-5
v_gene: TRBV19
CDR3nt: TGTGCCAGTAGTCATTCACGGGAGACCCAGTACTTC
CDR3aa: CASSHSRETQYF

d_gene: .
abundance: once
j_gene: TRBJ2-1
v_gene: TRBV4-2
CDR3nt: TGTGCCAGCAGCCAAGGGGGGCCCCTCTACAATGAGCAGTTCTTC
CDR3aa: CASSQGGPLYNEQFF

d_gene: .
abundance: .
j_gene: TRBJ2-1
v_gene: TRBV5-1
CDR3nt: TGCGCCAGCAGCTTGCTCTCCGGACAGCGCTACAATGAGCAGTTCTTC
CDR3aa: CASSLLSGQRYNEQFF

d_gene: .
abundance: .
j_gene: TRBJ2-5
v_gene: TRBV6-5
CDR3nt: TGTGCCAGCAGTTCCCTACAAGAGACCCAGTACTTC
CDR3aa: CASSSLQETQYF

d_gene: .
abundance: .
j_gene: TRBJ1-5
v_gene: TRBV6-5
CDR3nt: TGTGCCAGCAGCCGACCCCGACAGCCCCAGCATTTT
CDR3aa: CASSRPRQPQHF

d_gene: .
abundance: once
j_gene: TRBJ2-5
v_gene: TRBV5-4
CDR3nt: TGTGCCAGCAGAGCACAGGGAGGGGAGACCCAGTACTTC
CDR3aa: CASRAQGGETQYF

d_gene: .
abundance: .
j_gene: TRBJ1-3
v_gene: TRBV6-6
CDR3nt: TGTGCCAGCAACCAGGTGGGGGGGGCCGGAAACACCATATATTTT
CDR3aa: CASNQVGGAGNTIYF

d_gene: .
abundance: .
j_gene: TRBJ2-2
v_gene: TRBV7-3
CDR3nt: TGTGCCAGCAGCGATAAGAACACCGGGGAGCTGTTTTTT
CDR3aa: CASSDKNTGELFF

d_gene: TRBD1
abundance: once
j_gene: TRBJ1-6
v_gene: TRBV14
CDR3nt: TGTGCCAGCAGCCAAGCGACCGGGACAGGGAGGCCCCTCCACTTT
CDR3aa: CASSQATGTGRPLHF

d_gene: .
abundance: .
j_gene: TRBJ2-6
v_gene: TRBV28
CDR3nt: TGTGCCAGCAGTTCCCACAGGTACTCTGGGGCCAACGTCCTGACTTTC
CDR3aa: CASSSHRYSGANVLTF

d_gene: .
abundance: .
j_gene: TRBJ2-2
v_gene: TRBV6-8
CDR3nt: TGTGCCAGCATCAAGCGTGAGTCTAGCGAGAACACCGGGGAGCTGTTTTTT
CDR3aa: CASIKRESSENTGELFF

d_gene: TRBD1
abundance: once
j_gene: TRBJ2-7
v_gene: TRBV29-1
CDR3nt: TGCAGCGTTGAGCTGACAGGGGCGGGCGAGCAGTACTTC
CDR3aa: CSVELTGAGEQYF

d_gene: .
abundance: .
j_gene: TRBJ2-5
v_gene: TRBV7-3
CDR3nt: TGTGCCAGCAGCTCCGCCCCAGGATTACAAGAGACCCAGTACTTC
CDR3aa: CASSSAPGLQETQYF

d_gene: .
abundance: many
j_gene: TRBJ1-1
v_gene: TRBV28
CDR3nt: TGTGCCAGCAGTTCCTGGAGCGGAGCTTTCTTT
CDR3aa: CASSSWSGAFF

d_gene: .
abundance: few
j_gene: TRBJ2-1
v_gene: TRBV29-1
CDR3nt: TGCAGCGTGGGGCCTGGGACCTTCAATGAGCAGTTCTTC
CDR3aa: CSVGPGTFNEQFF

d_gene: .
abundance: .
j_gene: TRBJ2-1
v_gene: TRBV12-5
CDR3nt: TGTGCTAGTGGTTTGGGCTTCAGAATCAATGAGCAGTTCTTC
CDR3aa: CASGLGFRINEQFF

d_gene: .
abundance: .
j_gene: TRBJ1-5
v_gene: TRBV6-6
CDR3nt: TGTGCCAGCAGGCCCGGGGAGGGGGGACAGCCCCAGCATTTT
CDR3aa: CASRPGEGGQPQHF

d_gene: .
abundance: .
j_gene: TRBJ2-7
v_gene: TRBV6-1
CDR3nt: TGTGCCAGCAGTGGTTATGGGGGCCCCTACGAGCAGTACTTC
CDR3aa: CASSGYGGPYEQYF

d_gene: .
abundance: .
j_gene: TRBJ2-3
v_gene: TRBV7-9
CDR3nt: TGTGCCAGCAGCTTAACTGGCAAGGGAGATACGCAGTATTTT
CDR3aa: CASSLTGKGDTQYF

d_gene: TRBD2
abundance: .
j_gene: TRBJ2-3
v_gene: TRBV5-1
CDR3nt: TGCGCCAGCAGCTCATCTAGCGGGGGGTTCACAGATACGCAGTATTTT
CDR3aa: CASSSSSGGFTDTQYF

d_gene: .
abundance: .
j_gene: TRBJ2-1
v_gene: TRBV7-6
CDR3nt: TGTGCCAGCAGCTTACAGCGGAATTACAATGAGCAGTTCTTC
CDR3aa: CASSLQRNYNEQFF

d_gene: TRBD1
abundance: .
j_gene: TRBJ1-6
v_gene: TRBV7-6
CDR3nt: TGTGCCAGCAGCTCAGGGACAGCAAATAATTCACCCCTCCACTTT
CDR3aa: CASSSGTANNSPLHF

d_gene: TRBD1
abundance: .
j_gene: TRBJ1-2
v_gene: TRBV30
CDR3nt: TGTGCCTGGAGCCGGGACAGCAACTATGGCTACACCTTC
CDR3aa: CAWSRDSNYGYTF

d_gene: .
abundance: .
j_gene: TRBJ1-6
v_gene: TRBV7-6
CDR3nt: TGTGCCAGCGGAGTTGGAAACTCACCCCTCCACTTT
CDR3aa: CASGVGNSPLHF

d_gene: .
abundance: .
j_gene: TRBJ1-1
v_gene: TRBV7-2
CDR3nt: TGTGCCAGCAGCCAACTTCAGGAAAACACTGAAGCTTTCTTT
CDR3aa: CASSQLQENTEAFF

d_gene: .
abundance: .
j_gene: TRBJ2-5
v_gene: TRBV30
CDR3nt: TGTGCCTGGAGGGCTTTGTGGGGGCAAGAGACCCAGTACTTC
CDR3aa: CAWRALWGQETQYF

d_gene: .
abundance: .
j_gene: TRBJ2-7
v_gene: TRBV6-1
CDR3nt: TGTGCCAGCATTTCCGGATCACTACACTCCTACGAGCAGTACTTC
CDR3aa: CASISGSLHSYEQYF

d_gene: TRBD2
abundance: once
j_gene: TRBJ2-7
v_gene: TRBV11-2
CDR3nt: TGTGCCAGCAGCTTAAACCTAGCGGCCGAATCCTACGAGCAGTACTTC
CDR3aa: CASSLNLAAESYEQYF

d_gene: TRBD1
abundance: .
j_gene: TRBJ1-5
v_gene: TRBV18
CDR3nt: TGTGCCAGCTCACAATCCGGGACAGGGTCTGTTCAGCCCCAGCATTTT
CDR3aa: CASSQSGTGSVQPQHF